These T cell receptor beta chains were read from a single sample in a study of T-cell memory formation after mild COVID-19. TCRdb processed the 5' RACE reads anew with MiXCR; each CDR3 protein has one entry. The sample records 25,000 to 35,000 distinct CDR3 sequences, less than 8% being singletons. The sample taken for sequencing was PBMCs or a T cell subset sorted from them (not recorded which). The receptor set was obtained from an adult woman who had mild COVID-19 (a few samples of this study predate the infection). Cell type and time point are not known. Each CDR3 is given with its conserved first and last residue. D genes are given only for firm matches. Rows may omit the clone size; those that give it use once, few, many or a size class.

D gene,V gene,clone size,J gene,CDR3 protein,CDR3 DNA
-,TRBV3-1,many,TRBJ1-1,CASSQDVFADSNTEAFF,TGTGCCAGCAGCCAAGATGTTTTCGCAGACTCGAACACTGAAGCTTTCTTT
TRBD1,TRBV7-2,many,TRBJ2-2,CASSLDRANTGELFF,TGTGCCAGCAGCCTCGACAGGGCCAACACCGGGGAGCTGTTTTTT
-,TRBV7-8,many,TRBJ2-3,CASSLMARREKGDTQYF,TGTGCCAGCAGCTTAATGGCGAGGAGAGAAAAGGGCGATACGCAGTATTTT
-,TRBV30,many,TRBJ2-2,CAWNRLTYTGELFF,TGTGCCTGGAACCGACTCACCTATACCGGGGAGCTGTTTTTT
-,TRBV5-1,many,TRBJ2-2,CASSSPQGTGELFF,TGCGCCAGCAGCTCGCCGCAGGGTACCGGGGAGCTGTTTTTT
-,TRBV20-1,-,TRBJ1-1,CSARAIGFGNTEAFF,TGCAGTGCTAGAGCGATTGGATTTGGGAACACTGAAGCTTTCTTT
-,TRBV19,many,TRBJ2-7,CASSGGGLYEQYF,TGTGCCAGTAGCGGGGGTGGGCTATACGAGCAGTACTTC
-,TRBV5-1,many,TRBJ2-3,CASSFGSTDTQYF,TGCGCCAGCAGCTTCGGAAGCACAGATACGCAGTATTTT
-,TRBV12-3/TRBV12-4,medium-sized,TRBJ2-4,CASSLEGGTLGRNIQYF,TGTGCCAGCAGTTTAGAGGGGGGGACCCTTGGGAGAAACATTCAGTACTTC
TRBD1,TRBV30,many,TRBJ1-5,CAWSPGQGRNQPQHF,TGTGCCTGGAGCCCGGGACAGGGAAGGAATCAGCCCCAGCATTTT
-,TRBV3-1,many,TRBJ1-2,CASSQVGGHNGYTF,TGTGCCAGCAGCCAAGTTGGGGGGCATAATGGCTACACCTTC
TRBD1,TRBV7-3,many,TRBJ1-1,CASSPTPTGRDTEAFF,TGTGCCAGCAGCCCCACCCCGACAGGGAGGGACACTGAAGCTTTCTTT
-,TRBV19,few,TRBJ1-5,CASSISAAAGQPQHF,TGTGCCAGTAGTATATCAGCAGCAGCCGGTCAGCCCCAGCATTTT
TRBD1,TRBV10-3,many,TRBJ2-7,CATSTRDRGLYEQYF,TGTGCCACCTCCACACGCGACAGGGGGCTTTACGAGCAGTACTTC
TRBD1,TRBV25-1,-,TRBJ1-1,CASTRQGFPEAFF,TGTGCCAGCACCAGACAGGGTTTCCCTGAAGCTTTCTTT
TRBD2,TRBV10-3,many,TRBJ2-7,CAISATSGSIYEQYF,TGTGCCATCAGTGCGACTAGCGGGAGTATCTACGAGCAGTACTTC